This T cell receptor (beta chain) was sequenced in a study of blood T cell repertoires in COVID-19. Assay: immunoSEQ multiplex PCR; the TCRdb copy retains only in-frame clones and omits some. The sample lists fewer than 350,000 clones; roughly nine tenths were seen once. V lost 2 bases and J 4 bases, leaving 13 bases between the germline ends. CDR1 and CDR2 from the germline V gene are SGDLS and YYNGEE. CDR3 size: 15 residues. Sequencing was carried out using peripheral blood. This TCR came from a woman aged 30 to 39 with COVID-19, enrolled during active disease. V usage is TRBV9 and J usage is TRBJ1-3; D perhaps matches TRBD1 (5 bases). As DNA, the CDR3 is TGTGCCAGCAGCGTTCAGGGAAGTCGCGGAAACACCATATATTTT. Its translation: CASSVQGSRGNTIYF. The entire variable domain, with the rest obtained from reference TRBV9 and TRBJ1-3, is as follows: DSGVTQTPKHLITATGQRVTLRCSPRSGDLSVYWYQQSLDQGLQFLIQYYNGEERAKGNILERFSAQQFPDLHSELNLSSLELGDSALYFCASSVQGSRGNTIYFGEGSWLTVV.